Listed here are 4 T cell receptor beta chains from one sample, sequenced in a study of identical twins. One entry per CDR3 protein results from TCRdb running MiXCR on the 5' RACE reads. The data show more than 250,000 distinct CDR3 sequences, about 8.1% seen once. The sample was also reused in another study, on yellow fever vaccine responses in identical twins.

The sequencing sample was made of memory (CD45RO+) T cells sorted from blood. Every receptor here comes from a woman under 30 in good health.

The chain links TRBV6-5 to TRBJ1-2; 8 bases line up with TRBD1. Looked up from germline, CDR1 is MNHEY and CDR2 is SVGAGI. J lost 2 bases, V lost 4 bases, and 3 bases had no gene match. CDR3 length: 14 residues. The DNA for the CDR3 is TGTGCCAGCAGTTGGCAGGGGGCGAACTATGGCTACACCTTC. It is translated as CASSWQGANYGYTF.

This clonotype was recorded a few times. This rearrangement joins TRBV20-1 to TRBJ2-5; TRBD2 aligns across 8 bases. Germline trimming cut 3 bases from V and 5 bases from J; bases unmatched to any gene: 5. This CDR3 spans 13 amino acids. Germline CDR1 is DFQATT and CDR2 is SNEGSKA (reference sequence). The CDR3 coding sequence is TGCAGTGCTAGCCGTGGGACTAGTGAGACCCAGTACTTC. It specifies CSASRGTSETQYF.

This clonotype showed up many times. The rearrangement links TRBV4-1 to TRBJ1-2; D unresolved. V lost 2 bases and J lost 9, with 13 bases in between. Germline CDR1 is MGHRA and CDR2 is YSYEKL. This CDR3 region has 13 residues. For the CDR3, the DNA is TGCGCCAGCAGCCAACTTGCCGGTCTGCGCTACACCTTC. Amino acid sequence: CASSQLAGLRYTF.

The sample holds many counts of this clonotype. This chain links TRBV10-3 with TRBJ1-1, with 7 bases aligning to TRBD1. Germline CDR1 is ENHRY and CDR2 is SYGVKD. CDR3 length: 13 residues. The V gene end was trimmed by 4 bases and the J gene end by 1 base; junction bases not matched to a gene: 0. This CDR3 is CAISGDRNTEAFF. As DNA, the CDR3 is TGTGCCATCAGTGGGGACAGGAACACTGAAGCTTTCTTT.